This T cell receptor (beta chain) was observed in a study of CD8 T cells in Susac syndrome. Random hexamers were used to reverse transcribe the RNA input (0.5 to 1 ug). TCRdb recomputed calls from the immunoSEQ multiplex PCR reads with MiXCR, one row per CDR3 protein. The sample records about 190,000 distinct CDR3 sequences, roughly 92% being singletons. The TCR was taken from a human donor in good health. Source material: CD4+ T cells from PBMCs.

The CDR3 DNA sequence: TGCGCCAGCAGCACCGGGACACTTTCCTACGAGCAGTACTTC. It codes for CASSTGTLSYEQYF. This sequence joins TRBV5-1 and TRBJ2-7, with D possibly TRBD1 on 6 matching bases. Per germline, CDR1 SGHRS and CDR2 YFSETQ. This CDR3 spans 14 amino acids. V was trimmed by 4 bases and J by 1 base, leaving 12 bases between them.